This T cell receptor beta chain appears in the sequencing data of a study of shared clonotypes between healthy human individuals. V was trimmed by 0 bases and J by 6 bases, leaving 11 bases between them. The CDR3 loop spans 14 amino acids. Germline V gene sequence: CDR1 LNHNV, CDR2 YYDKDF (reference sequence). Produced via immunoSEQ multiplex PCR; TCRdb's table is partial and in-frame only. The data contain about 1.1 million clones, approximately 80% of them seen just once; the ten biggest clones take up 0.5% to 0.65%. The table lists this clone with a count of one. This sequence joins TRBV15 and TRBJ1-1; D is undetermined. This TCR derives from a man younger than 35 in good health. Some clones in this sample may be carry-over from other donors' samples. Sequencing was carried out using memory CD4+ T cells from PBMCs. The subset: CD45RA-negative fraction. The CDR3 DNA reads as TGTGCCACCAGCAGAGACCGCGGGTGGGCTGAAGCTTTCTTT. This codes for CATSRDRGWAEAFF.